The 18 T cell receptor beta chains presented below share a single source sample, sequenced in a study of cytomegalovirus exposure and HLA in healthy donors (TCRdb year 2017). The protocol used for the library was the immunoSEQ multiplex PCR assay. The multiplex PCR relied on a mix of 60 forward primers for TCR Vbeta segments and 13 reverse primers for TCR Jbeta segments. This immuneACCESS table, as held by TCRdb, lists in-frame sequences with V and J called but not all clones. Of the missing ones, under half trace to an unresolved V gene in checked studies; the others have no known cause. The sample table holds about 69,000 clones, of which 76% were seen once. The top ten hold over 2.5% of the sample. Sequencing was carried out using PBMCs. Source of these receptors: a man in his late teens or twenties in good health and CMV-seronegative.

In nucleotides, the CDR3 is TGTGCCAGCAGCCAAGATAGCCGCGGGGGATGGGCGAACACCGGGGAGCTGTTTTTT. It specifies CASSQDSRGGWANTGELFF. This sequence joins TRBV4-2 and TRBJ2-2; 7 bases are shared with TRBD2. CDR1 is LGHNA and CDR2 is YNFKEQ in the germline V gene. This CDR3 region has 19 residues. V shed 0 bases, J shed 0 bases, and the junction held 10 bases outside the gene matches.

The gene calls are TRBV9 and TRBJ1-2, with D maybe TRBD1 (5 bases). CDR3 length equals 13 residues. Germline-derived CDR1 and CDR2 are SGDLS and YYNGEE. Trimming took off 6 bases at V and 7 bases at J, with 16 bases between the two ends. The CDR3 nucleotides are TGTGCCAGCACCACACGGGGGAATTCTGGCTACACCTTC. Amino acids: CASTTRGNSGYTF.

The chain is built from TRBV5-1 and TRBJ1-3; unclear D gene. V lost 0 bases to trimming and J lost 0 bases, with 7 bases between them. The CDR3 spans 15 residues. Germline V CDR1 and CDR2: SGHRS, YFSETQ. The CDR3 DNA sequence: TGCGCCAGCAGCTTGGGCCAGAACTCTGGAAACACCATATATTTT. Its translation: CASSLGQNSGNTIYF.

The V gene is TRBV7-6, the J gene TRBJ1-6, with D perhaps TRBD1 (5 bases). Per germline, CDR1 SGHVS and CDR2 FNYEAQ. The V end was cut by 5 bases, the J end by 3 bases, with 8 bases between. This CDR3 is 14 amino acids long. CDR3 DNA sequence: TGTGCCAGCAGCCCGCAGGGCTATAATTCACCCCTCCACTTT. Encoded protein: CASSPQGYNSPLHF.

This chain connects TRBV7-7 to TRBJ2-7; D remains unclear. The ends were cut back, 2 bases at V and 4 bases at J, with 9 bases in the middle. Germline values: CDR1 SSHAT, CDR2 FNYEAQ (reference sequence). The CDR3 is 13 residues long. The DNA for the CDR3 is TGTGCCAGCAGCTTAAGTCTAGGTTACGAGCAGTACTTC. This sequence encodes CASSLSLGYEQYF.

This chain connects TRBV7-9 to TRBJ2-1; TRBD1 is a possible D gene (6 bases). CDR1 is SEHNR, CDR2 FQNEAQ, per germline (reference sequence). This CDR3 has 15 amino acids. Trimming removed 5 bases from V and 5 bases from J, with 16 bases in between. This CDR3 reads CASSPYGGTDNEQFF. DNA for the CDR3: TGTGCCAGCAGCCCCTATGGGGGCACTGACAATGAGCAGTTCTTC. The full variable domain, its missing parts supplied by reference TRBV7-9 and TRBJ2-1, is DTGVSQNPRHKITKRGQNVTFRCDPISEHNRLYWYRQTLGQGPEFLTYFQNEAQLEKSRLLSDRFSAERPKGSFSTLEIQRTEQGDSAMYLCASSPYGGTDNEQFFGPGTRLTVL.

The rearrangement joins TRBV29-1 to TRBJ1-1, with a tentative D call TRBD1 (6 bases). This CDR3 region has 15 residues. V gave up 6 bases and J gave up 4 bases, with 21 bases separating them. Germline CDR1 and CDR2: SQVTM and ANQGSEA. The CDR3 DNA is TGCAGCGTCGCAAAAAACAGGGATCTCGGCACTGAAGCTTTCTTT. Its translation: CSVAKNRDLGTEAFF. Variable domain in full (rest from reference TRBV29-1 and TRBJ1-1): SAVISQKPSRDICQRGTSLTIQCQVDSQVTMMFWYRQQPGQSLTLIATANQGSEATYESGFVIDKFPISRPNLTFSTLTVSNMSPEDSSIYLCSVAKNRDLGTEAFFGQGTRLTVV.

This chain uses TRBV5-5 with TRBJ2-7; 7 positions match TRBD1. This CDR3 is built from 14 residues. J gave up 3 bases and V 2 bases, and 5 bases lay outside the gene matches. Per the germline V gene, CDR1 is SGHKS and CDR2 is YYEKEE (reference sequence). This CDR3 is CASSLQGPNYEQYV. DNA of the CDR3: TGTGCCAGCAGCTTACAGGGGCCGAACTACGAGCAGTACGTC.

The V gene is TRBV14, the J gene TRBJ2-1; TRBD2 matches at 12 bases. Germline CDR1 and CDR2: SGHDN and FVKESK. The CDR3 runs 17 residues. The junction had 10 bases not matched to a gene; V was cut back by 4 bases and J by 6 bases. The CDR3, as DNA: TGTGCCAGCAGCCCCCACAGACTAGCGGGGGTAGTCAATGAGCAGTTCTTC. Translated, it gives CASSPHRLAGVVNEQFF.

The V and J genes are TRBV5-1 and TRBJ2-5; possible D gene TRBD2, 7 bases. The assigned J gene may be wrong: the sequence end matches TRBJ2-7 better. In germline, CDR1 is SGHRS, CDR2 YFSETQ. This CDR3 region has 17 residues. This CDR3 reads CASSPLWEGEASYEQYF. The CDR3 region has the DNA TGCGCCAGCAGCCCGCTTTGGGAGGGGGAAGCCTCCTACGAGCAGTACTTC.

The count of this clone is one. The V call is TRBV5-4, the J call TRBJ1-2; 10 bases align to TRBD1. There are 15 residues in the CDR3. Germline assignment: CDR1 SGHNT and CDR2 YYREEE (reference sequence). V lost 3 bases and J lost 3; bases outside the gene matches: 5. The CDR3 DNA sequence: TGTGCCAGCAGCTCCTCCGGGACAGGGGACTATGGCTACACCTTC. It translates to CASSSSGTGDYGYTF. The full variable domain, with the rest looked up from reference TRBV5-4 and TRBJ1-2, is ETGVTQSPTHLIKTRGQQVTLRCSSQSGHNTVSWYQQALGQGPQFIFQYYREEENGRGNFPPRFSGLQFPNYSSELNVNALELDDSALYLCASSSSGTGDYGYTFGSGTRLTVV.

V gene TRBV30 combines with J gene TRBJ1-2; 8 nucleotides line up with TRBD1. V was pared by 0 bases and J by 5 bases, with 8 bases of the junction left unmatched. CDR3 size: 15 residues. The V gene's germline CDR1 is GTSNPN and CDR2 SVGIG (reference sequence). CDR3 in DNA: TGTGCCTGGAGTGTAGGGCAGGGGGCGCAATATGGCTACACCTTC. This codes for CAWSVGQGAQYGYTF.

The chain recombines TRBV5-1 with TRBJ1-1, with a weak D call TRBD1 (6 bases). This CDR3 region has 15 residues. Germline CDR1 and CDR2: SGHRS and YFSETQ. Between the trimmed V and J ends, which lost 0 bases and 1 base, there was a span of 10 bases. CDR3 in DNA: TGCGCCAGCAGCTTGGCCGGGACACCGAACACTGAAGCTTTCTTT. It specifies CASSLAGTPNTEAFF.

Only one count was recorded for this clone. This chain links TRBV6-1 with TRBJ1-2; D perhaps matches TRBD1 (5 bases). CDR3 size: 16 residues. Germline V gene sequence: CDR1 MNHNS, CDR2 SASEGT. Deletions cut 0 bases from V and 0 bases from J, with 11 bases between. This chain's CDR3 is CASSEAQGQANYGYTF. In nucleotides, the CDR3 is TGTGCCAGCAGTGAAGCGCAGGGCCAAGCTAACTATGGCTACACCTTC.

The chain recombines TRBV5-4 with TRBJ1-3, with 7 bases fitting TRBD1. The ends lost 4 bases at V and 3 bases at J; junction bases unmatched: 10. The CDR3 length is 16 residues. CDR1 is SGHNT and CDR2 is YYREEE in the germline V gene (reference sequence). The CDR3 here is CASSRKTGTGGNTIYF. The CDR3 DNA sequence: TGTGCCAGCAGCAGAAAGACAGGGACGGGTGGAAACACCATATATTTT.

V is TRBV5-1 and J is TRBJ2-1; 15 bases line up with TRBD2. The CDR3 extends over 16 amino acids. J was trimmed by 7 bases and V by 4 bases; bases with no gene match: 6. Germline V lookup: CDR1 SGHRS, CDR2 YFSETQ. The CDR3 nucleotides read TGCGCCAGCAGCCCGAGGACTAGCGGGGGGGCAAATGAGCAGTTCTTC. Amino acid sequence: CASSPRTSGGANEQFF.

The V gene is TRBV14, the J gene TRBJ1-3, with 8 bases matching TRBD1. CDR3 length: 15 residues. Germline V lookup: CDR1 SGHDN, CDR2 FVKESK. The ends lost 1 base at V and 3 bases at J; junction bases unmatched: 2. CDR3 coding DNA: TGTGCCAGCAGCCAAGTAGGGACAGGTGGAAACACCATATATTTT. This encodes CASSQVGTGGNTIYF.

V and J are TRBV30 and TRBJ2-7; D remains ambiguous. The CDR3 covers 12 residues. CDR1 GTSNPN and CDR2 SVGIG come from the germline V gene (reference sequence). Trimming pared 2 bases from V and 4 bases from J, leaving 9 bases between. The CDR3 sequence is CAWSPGRYEQYF. DNA of the CDR3: TGTGCCTGGAGTCCGGGTAGGTACGAGCAGTACTTC.